The present entry profiles one TCR beta chain with its context. Authors' processing steps: Estimated nucleated cell counts came from reference gene primer amplification. Only in-frame clones appear in the TCRdb table, and some are missing; sequencing was by immunoSEQ multiplex PCR. D and trimming were read from the DNA, whereas the V and J calls and clone size are those reported in that table. The sample yields about 120,000 clones, almost 80% seen once. The data derive from a study of blood T cell repertoires in COVID-19. About the research overall: The United States, Italy and Spain were the sources of the acute and convalescent COVID-19 samples. The analysed material was cDNA or gDNA that came from T cells, B-cell-depleted T cells, or PBMCs.

CDR1 is KGHDR and CDR2 is SFDVKD in the germline V gene. CDR3 size: 16 residues. V was clipped by 5 bases and J by 0 bases, with 13 bases between them. Source material: peripheral blood. The chain joins TRBV24-1 to TRBJ2-1, with a possible D match to TRBD2 (7 bases). The TCR sequence derives from a woman older than 75 with active or convalescent COVID-19. The CDR3 here is CATSGAGASSYNEQFF. For the CDR3, the DNA is TGTGCCACCAGTGGGGCGGGGGCTAGCTCCTACAATGAGCAGTTCTTC.